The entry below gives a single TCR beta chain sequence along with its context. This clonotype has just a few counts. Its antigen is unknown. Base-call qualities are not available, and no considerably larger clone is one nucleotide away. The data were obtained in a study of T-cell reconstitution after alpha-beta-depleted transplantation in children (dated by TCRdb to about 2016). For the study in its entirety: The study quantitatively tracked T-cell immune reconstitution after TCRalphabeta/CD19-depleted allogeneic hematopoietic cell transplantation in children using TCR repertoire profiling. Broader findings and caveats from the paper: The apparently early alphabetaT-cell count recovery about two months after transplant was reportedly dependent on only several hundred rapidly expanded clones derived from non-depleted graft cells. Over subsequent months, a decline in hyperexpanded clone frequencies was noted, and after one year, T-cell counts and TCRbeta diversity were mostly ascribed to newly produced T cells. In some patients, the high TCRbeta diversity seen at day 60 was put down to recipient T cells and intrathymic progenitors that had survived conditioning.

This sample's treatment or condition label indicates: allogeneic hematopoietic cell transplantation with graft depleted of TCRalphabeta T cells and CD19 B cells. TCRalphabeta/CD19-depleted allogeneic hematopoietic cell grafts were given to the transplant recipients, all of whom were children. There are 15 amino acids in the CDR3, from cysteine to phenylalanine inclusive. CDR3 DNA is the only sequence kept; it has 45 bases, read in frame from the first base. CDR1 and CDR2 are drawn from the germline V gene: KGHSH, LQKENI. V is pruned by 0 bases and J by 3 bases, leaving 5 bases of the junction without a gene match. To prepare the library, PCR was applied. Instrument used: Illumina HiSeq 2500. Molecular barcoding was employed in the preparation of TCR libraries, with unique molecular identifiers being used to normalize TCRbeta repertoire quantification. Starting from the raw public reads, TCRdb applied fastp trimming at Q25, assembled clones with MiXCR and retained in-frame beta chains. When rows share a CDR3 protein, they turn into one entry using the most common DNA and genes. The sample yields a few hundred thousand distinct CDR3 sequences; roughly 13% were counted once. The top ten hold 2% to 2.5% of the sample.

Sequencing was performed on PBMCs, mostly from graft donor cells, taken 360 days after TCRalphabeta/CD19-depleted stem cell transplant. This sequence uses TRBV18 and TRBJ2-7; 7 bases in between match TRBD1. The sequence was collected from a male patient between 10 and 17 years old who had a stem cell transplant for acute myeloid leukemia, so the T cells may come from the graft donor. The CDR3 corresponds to CASSPPARQGYEQYF. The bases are TGTGCCAGCTCACCACCAGCGAGACAGGGCTACGAGCAGTACTTC.